This T cell receptor beta chain was sequenced in a study of blood T cell repertoires in COVID-19. Looking at the study overall: Spain, Italy and the United States supplied samples that represented acute and convalescent COVID-19.

CDR1 is SGHDN and CDR2 is FVKESK in the germline V gene. CDR3 length: 15 residues. The V segment lost 1 base and the J segment 9 bases; nucleotides outside the gene matches: 7. All enrollees were about 18 to 89 years old and from under 25 US areas. What the recovered Cohort 3 donors had was two negative PCRs, clearance, or symptom resolution. In the authors' methods: Estimation of nucleated cell counts was performed using reference gene primer amplification. The method was immunoSEQ multiplex PCR; TCRdb's version includes in-frame clones alone and lacks a portion of them. V, J and clone size reflect that table, while D and trimming were determined from the DNA. This repertoire shows hundreds of thousands of clones, under 95% found once; its top ten account for 2% to 3%.

The genes are TRBV14 and TRBJ2-1; 9 bases are a match to TRBD1. Sequenced input: PBMCs or T cells enriched from blood (not recorded which). The sequence was obtained from a man in his sixties who had recovered from COVID-19. The CDR3 loop reads CASSQAGTGSGEQFF. CDR3 sequence (DNA): TGTGCCAGCAGCCAAGCTGGGACAGGGTCCGGTGAGCAGTTCTTC.